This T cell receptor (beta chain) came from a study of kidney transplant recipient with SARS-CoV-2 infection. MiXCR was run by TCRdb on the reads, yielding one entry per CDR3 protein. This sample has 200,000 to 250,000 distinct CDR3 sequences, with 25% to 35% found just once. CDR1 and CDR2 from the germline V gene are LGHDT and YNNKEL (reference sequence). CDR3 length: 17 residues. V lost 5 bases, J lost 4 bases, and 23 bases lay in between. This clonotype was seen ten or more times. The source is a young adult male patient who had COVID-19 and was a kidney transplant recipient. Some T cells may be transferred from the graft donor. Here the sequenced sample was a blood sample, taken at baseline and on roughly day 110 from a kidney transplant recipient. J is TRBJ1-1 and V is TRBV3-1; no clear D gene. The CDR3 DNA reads TGTGCCAGCAGCTTTCACATTCCCATTTCAATTCGCACTGAAGCTTTCTTT. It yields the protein CASSFHIPISIRTEAFF.